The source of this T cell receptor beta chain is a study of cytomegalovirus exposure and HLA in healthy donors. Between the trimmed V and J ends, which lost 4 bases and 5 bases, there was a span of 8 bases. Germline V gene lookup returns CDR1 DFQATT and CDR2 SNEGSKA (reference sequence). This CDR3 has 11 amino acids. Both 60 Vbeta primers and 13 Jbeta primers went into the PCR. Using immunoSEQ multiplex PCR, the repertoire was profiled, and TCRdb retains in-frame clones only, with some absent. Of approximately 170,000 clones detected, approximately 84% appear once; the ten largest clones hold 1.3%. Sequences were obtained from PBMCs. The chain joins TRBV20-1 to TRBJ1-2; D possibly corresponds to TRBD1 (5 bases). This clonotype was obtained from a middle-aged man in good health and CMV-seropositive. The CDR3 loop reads CSAIRGYGYTF. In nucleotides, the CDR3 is TGCAGTGCTATAAGGGGATATGGCTACACCTTC.